The T cell receptor (beta chain) described here comes from a study of blood T cell repertoires in COVID-19. This CDR3 spans 16 amino acids. The germline V gene encodes CDR1 MNHEY and CDR2 SVGEGT. V dropped 2 bases and J dropped 3 bases, with 13 bases sitting between them. Donors in Cohort 3 counted as recovered after two negative PCRs, clearance, or symptom resolution. The data were produced by immunoSEQ multiplex PCR, yet TCRdb's version contains in-frame clones alone and is incomplete. The sample has about 300,000 clones; around 90% are singletons. What was sequenced was PBMCs or T cells enriched from blood (not recorded which). The sequence was obtained from a woman in her twenties or thirties who had recovered from COVID-19. The V and J genes are TRBV6-2 or TRBV6-3 and TRBJ2-2; D may be TRBD1 (6 bases). CDR3 DNA sequence: TGTGCCAGCAGTTACGGTCCAGGGGTTGACACCGGGGAGCTGTTTTTT. Translating gives CASSYGPGVDTGELFF.